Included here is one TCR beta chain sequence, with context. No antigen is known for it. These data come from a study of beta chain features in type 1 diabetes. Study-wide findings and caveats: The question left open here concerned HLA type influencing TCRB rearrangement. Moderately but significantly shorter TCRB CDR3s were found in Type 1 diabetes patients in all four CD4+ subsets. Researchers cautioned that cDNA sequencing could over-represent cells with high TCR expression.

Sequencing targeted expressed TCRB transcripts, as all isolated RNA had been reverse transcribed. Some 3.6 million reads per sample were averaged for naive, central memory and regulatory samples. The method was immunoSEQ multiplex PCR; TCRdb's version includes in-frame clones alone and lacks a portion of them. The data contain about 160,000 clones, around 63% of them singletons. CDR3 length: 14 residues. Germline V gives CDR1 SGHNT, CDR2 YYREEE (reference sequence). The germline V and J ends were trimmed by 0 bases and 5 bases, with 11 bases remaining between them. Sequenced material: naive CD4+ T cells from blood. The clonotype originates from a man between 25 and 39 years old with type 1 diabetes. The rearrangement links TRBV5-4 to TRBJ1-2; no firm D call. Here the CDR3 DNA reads TGTGCCAGCAGCTTGGACCAAGCAGCTTATGGCTACACCTTC. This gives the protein CASSLDQAAYGYTF.